This T cell receptor (beta chain) was recovered during a study of PD-1 blockade in classical Hodgkin lymphoma (dated by TCRdb to 2020 to 2021). The study in broad terms: Nivolumab dosing was 3 mg/kg intravenously every 2 weeks, continuing until either disease progression or unacceptable toxicity. The study used TCR beta sequencing and CyTOF to define a peripheral blood immune signature of response to PD-1 blockade in classical Hodgkin lymphoma.

This clone was seen only once. The antigen it recognizes is unknown. There are no base qualities to consult, and no much larger clone falls within one base. The Qiagen DNeasy kit was used to extract genomic DNA both from unsorted PBMCs and from the negatively selected CD4+ and CD8+ fractions. Amplification of TCR beta CDR3 regions was done by immunoSEQ multiplex PCR with primers that anneal to V and J segments. A synthetic immune receptor repertoire was used to minimize amplification bias, and any remaining bias was removed computationally after sequencing. The original methods were these. Custom Python scripts were used to quantify repertoire diversity as the Shannon entropy index. The unsorted, CD4+ and CD8+ repertoires were each analyzed separately, with the exception of combined analyses, where CD4+ and CD8+ sequences were merged in silico. Clonal expansion was defined as at least a 2-fold frequency increase after treatment relative to C1D1, with a pseudocount of 0.5 for undetected baseline clones. Clones with 0 or 1 copy at C1D1 were classified as singleton clones, and clones with 2 or more copies were classified as non-singleton clones. Clones expanded in unsorted samples were assigned a CD4+, CD8+ or unknown annotation through matching of protein sequences in sorted samples from the same patient. Wilcoxon tests were applied to paired samples to test diversity changes from C1D1 to C4D1. Sourced from immuneACCESS, this table was stored by TCRdb with only in-frame sequences that have V and J called. A share of the clones is absent; for the studies checked, an unresolved V gene accounts for under half, and the remainder has no known explanation. V and J calls and clone size are given by that table; D and trimming were obtained from the DNA. The sample includes roughly 3,000 clones, with 75% observed a single time. The top ten clonotypes cover roughly a quarter of the sample.

Per the germline V gene, MRHNA is the CDR1 and SNTAGT is the CDR2. At the junction V is shortened by 3 bases and J by 5 bases; bases outside the gene matches: 2. Inclusive of the bounding cysteine and phenylalanine, the CDR3 is 14 residues long. The only DNA kept is the CDR3, 42 bases in frame from the first base. Reading the label with the study, this specimen's time point is: cycle 4 day 1 (C4D1), after 6 weeks of nivolumab. Every trial patient had relapsed following autologous stem cell transplantation, and prior brentuximab vedotin exposure was what differed among cohorts A, B and C. A Miltenyi CD8+ T cell isolation kit was used for magnetic negative selection to purify CD8+ T cells from thawed PBMCs. The trial cohort included 50 or so patients with relapsed/refractory classical Hodgkin lymphoma, and each patient had a best overall response of complete response, partial response or progressive disease. Single-agent nivolumab was administered to trial patients in the multi-cohort phase II CheckMate 205 trial. An independent review committee assessed best overall response using the 2007 International Working Group response criteria. PBMCs from the trial were collected at three points: immediately before nivolumab initiation (C1D1), and during therapy at cycle 2 day 1 and cycle 4 day 1. Peripheral blood was collected in 8 mL Vacutainer Cell Preparation Tubes, from which PBMCs were isolated by centrifugation and then cryopreserved. Purified CD4+ and CD8+ fractions were prepared only for cases in which an additional PBMC sample was available. On LS columns in a quadroMACS separator, the magnetically labelled cells were depleted, and the flow-through was collected as the purified fraction.

Results and caveats for the whole study, not just this receptor: The study covered only a single clinical trial cohort, and the causes of the repertoire differences, possibly disease activity or prior therapy, were still not defined. Baseline TCR diversity was reported to be lower in newly diagnosed patients than in healthy donors, and even lower in relapsed/refractory patients. A significant rise by C4D1 was seen in CD4+ but not CD8+ TCR diversity (p=0.0027 vs p=0.16), with the rise being most apparent in complete responders (p=0.02). Lower diversity was seen in patients whose nivolumab began less than 1 year after ASCT, and these patients were left out of later analyses so that immune reconstitution would not confound the results. Trial patients achieving complete response had baseline diversity similar to newly diagnosed patients, whereas partial responders and progressors had significantly lower diversity.

This clonotype was sampled from a human donor with classical Hodgkin lymphoma. The chain couples TRBV6-4 to TRBJ2-1; 9 central nucleotides agree with TRBD1. Sequenced here: CD8+ T cells from blood, sampled before the fourth cycle of nivolumab. The nucleotide sequence is TGTGCCAGCAGTGAAGGGACAGGGCACAATGAGCAGTTCTTC. Translation gives CASSEGTGHNEQFF.